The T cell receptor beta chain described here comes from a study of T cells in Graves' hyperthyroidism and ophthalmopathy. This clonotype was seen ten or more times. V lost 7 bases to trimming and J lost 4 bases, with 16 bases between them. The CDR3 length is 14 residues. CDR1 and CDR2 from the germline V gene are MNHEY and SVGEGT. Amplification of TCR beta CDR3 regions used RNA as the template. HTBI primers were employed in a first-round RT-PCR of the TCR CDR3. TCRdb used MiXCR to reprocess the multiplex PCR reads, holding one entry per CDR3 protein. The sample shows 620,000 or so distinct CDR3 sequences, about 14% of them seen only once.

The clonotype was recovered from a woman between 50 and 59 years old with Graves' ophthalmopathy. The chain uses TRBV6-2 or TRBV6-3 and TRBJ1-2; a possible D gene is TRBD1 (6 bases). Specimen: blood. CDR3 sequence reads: CASTPTDSGYGYTF. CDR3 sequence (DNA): TGTGCCAGCACCCCTACGGACAGTGGCTATGGCTACACCTTC.